This T cell receptor (beta chain) was documented in a study of blood T cell repertoires in COVID-19. Study summary: Collection of acute and convalescent COVID-19 samples took place in the United States, Italy and Spain. Sources were T cells, B-cell-depleted T cells, or PBMCs; the material itself was cDNA or gDNA.

This CDR3 is built from 15 residues. Germline CDR1 SEHNR, CDR2 FQNEAQ (reference sequence). Trimming stripped 5 bases from V and 0 bases from J, with 10 bases between. How the authors handled the data: Estimated nucleated cell counts came from reference gene primer amplification. Sequenced by immunoSEQ multiplex PCR; TCRdb stores in-frame clones only, minus some. That table is the source of V, J and clone size, and D and trimming were worked out from the DNA. Here the sample spans about 140,000 clones, around 78% being singletons. Sequences were obtained from peripheral blood. The TCR sequence derives from an older woman with acute or convalescent COVID-19. The V and J genes are TRBV7-9 and TRBJ1-4; a weak D match, TRBD1 (6 bases). CDR3 DNA: TGTGCCAGCAGCCCGCGACAGGCAACTAATGAAAAACTGTTTTTT. Its protein is CASSPRQATNEKLFF.